This T cell receptor (beta chain) was captured in a study of T cell responses to AZD1222 COVID-19 vaccine (dated by TCRdb to 2020 to 2023). In terms of the full investigation: Because spike-specific TCR depth and breadth did not differ between the two schedules, AZD1222 recipients who got a second dose at roughly 4 weeks were pooled with those who got a second dose at roughly 12 weeks. Trial participants were enrolled into age subgroups of 18-55, 56-69 and 70-plus years, which contained roughly 150, 30 and 60 TCR-sequenced participants, respectively. A total of approximately 250 trial participants underwent TCR sequencing, of whom 207 had received two doses of AZD1222 and approximately 26 had received two doses of the MenACWY control vaccine.

The time point label for this specimen denotes: baseline before first vaccination. Vaccinee samples came from UK trials COV001 and COV002, including a single-blind randomized controlled phase 2/3 trial of AZD1222 (ChAdOx1 nCoV-19) in healthy adults. Trial participant PBMC samples were collected at day 0 and day 28 after the second dose for TCRbeta chain sequencing. What the research found in general, with its limitations: In the small 56-69-year group, the increase in depth fell short of significance, most likely because of low power. The whole spike protein was spanned by vaccine-associated CD4 TCRs, and dominant responses were seen in regions 160-218 and 743-854. Conclusions about previously exposed vaccinees were limited because only a handful of AZD1222 recipients were SARS-CoV-2 seropositive at baseline. Spike-specific TCR breadth and depth rose significantly after two AZD1222 doses compared with day 0 and with MenACWY recipients. Because no day 14 peak-response samples were available, the repertoires could be characterized only after the peak T cell response. Epitopes outside the regions mutated in the B.1.351 and B.1.1.7 variants were reportedly recognized by nearly half of the unique spike-specific TCRs. Participants were mostly white British and included more females than males, and it was suggested by the authors that clonal diversity may have been underestimated.

As concerns this clone: Its antigen remains unidentified. No base qualities exist here, and no much larger clone lies one base off it.

The CDR3 regions of human TCRbeta chains were subjected to immunosequencing. The paper's data handling went like this. TCRs in the repertoires were matched against a reference library of SARS-CoV-2-specific TCRs that had been generated with the MIRA antigen-specificity platform. Breadth meant the fraction of unique TCRs that were SARS-CoV-2-associated, whereas depth meant the fraction of total T cells that were SARS-CoV-2-associated. Using the MIRA data, each spike-specific TCR was assigned both to the spike region to which the TCR was reactive and to a CD4 or CD8 class. Log10-transformed breadth and depth values were compared by one-way ANOVA with Sidak's multiple comparisons tests. Sourced from immuneACCESS, this table was stored by TCRdb with only in-frame sequences that have V and J called. A share of the clones is absent; for the studies checked, an unresolved V gene accounts for under half, and the remainder has no known explanation. Clonal size and the V and J genes are those of that table, whereas D and trimming came from the DNA. Within this sample are about 150,000 clones, with about 92% of them counted one time only. Under 20% of the sample is taken by the ten largest.

After removal of 7 bases from V and 2 bases from J, the junction retains 7 bases not matched to a gene. The germline V gene gives CDR1 as SQVTM and CDR2 as ANQGSEA. Inclusive of the bounding cysteine and phenylalanine, the CDR3 is 13 residues long. Of the read, only the CDR3 DNA is kept; its 39 bases are in frame from base 1. The specimen was peripheral blood, collected on day 0 of AZD1222 vaccination. The rearrangement combines TRBV29-1 with TRBJ2-7; 8 of the junction bases match TRBD1. The TCR comes from an adult in good health. DNA sequence: TGCAGCGCCGGACAGGGTAGCCCCTACGAGCAGTACTTC. Translated, it gives CSAGQGSPYEQYF.